Listed below are T cell receptor beta chains from one sample, sequenced in a study of cytomegalovirus exposure and HLA in healthy donors. Data came from immunoSEQ multiplex PCR; TCRdb stores just in-frame clones and leaves some out. This table holds 65,000 or so clones, just under 95% found once. The sequenced material came from PBMCs. The receptors were sampled from a man younger than 35 in good health and CMV-seropositive. Each CDR3 is given with its conserved first and last residue. The D gene is left open where the match is weak. The size field is filled for only some rows; it gives once, few, many or a size class.

clone size: NA
V gene: TRBV10-3
D gene: TRBD2
J gene: TRBJ2-6
CDR3 protein: CAISESTPSLAGSGANVLTF

clone size: NA
V gene: TRBV19
D gene: TRBD1
J gene: TRBJ1-4
CDR3 protein: CASSPRRQGAREKLFF

clone size: NA
V gene: TRBV28
D gene: NA
J gene: TRBJ2-5
CDR3 protein: CASSLPPGTQYF

clone size: NA
V gene: TRBV2
D gene: TRBD1
J gene: TRBJ1-5
CDR3 protein: CASRDRGDQPQHF

clone size: NA
V gene: TRBV4-3
D gene: NA
J gene: TRBJ1-5
CDR3 protein: CASTAKGGGQLGNQPQHF

clone size: NA
V gene: TRBV4-3
D gene: TRBD1
J gene: TRBJ2-2
CDR3 protein: CASSQDRDRDTGELFF

clone size: NA
V gene: TRBV27
D gene: NA
J gene: TRBJ2-3
CDR3 protein: CASSNRGGPRDTQYF

clone size: NA
V gene: TRBV4-1
D gene: NA
J gene: TRBJ2-3
CDR3 protein: CASSQERGTMEWYF

clone size: once
V gene: TRBV5-6
D gene: NA
J gene: TRBJ2-4
CDR3 protein: CASSSSGQEGIQYF

clone size: NA
V gene: TRBV19
D gene: TRBD1
J gene: TRBJ1-3
CDR3 protein: CASSITGEAGNTIYF

clone size: NA
V gene: TRBV10-1
D gene: TRBD1
J gene: TRBJ2-7
CDR3 protein: CASSKTGVYEQYF

clone size: NA
V gene: TRBV28
D gene: NA
J gene: TRBJ1-2
CDR3 protein: CASSFGRRDYGYTF

clone size: NA
V gene: TRBV7-3
D gene: NA
J gene: TRBJ2-5
CDR3 protein: CASSLGDTSVQYF

clone size: NA
V gene: TRBV4-1
D gene: NA
J gene: TRBJ1-4
CDR3 protein: CASSQAPGQDNEKLFF

clone size: NA
V gene: TRBV6-1
D gene: NA
J gene: TRBJ1-1
CDR3 protein: CASTPGQSNTEAFF

clone size: few
V gene: TRBV10-3
D gene: NA
J gene: TRBJ1-3
CDR3 protein: CAIKEAGSGNTIYF

clone size: NA
V gene: TRBV2
D gene: NA
J gene: TRBJ2-1
CDR3 protein: CASSEALGGPYNEQFF

clone size: NA
V gene: TRBV5-1
D gene: NA
J gene: TRBJ2-1
CDR3 protein: CASSLASGESSYNEQFF

clone size: NA
V gene: TRBV28
D gene: TRBD1
J gene: TRBJ2-2
CDR3 protein: CASSLDRGYKHGELFF

clone size: NA
V gene: TRBV28
D gene: NA
J gene: TRBJ1-4
CDR3 protein: CASSPGGWQAPEKLFF

clone size: NA
V gene: TRBV11-2
D gene: NA
J gene: TRBJ2-7
CDR3 protein: CASSSVTGSYEQYF

clone size: NA
V gene: TRBV11-3
D gene: TRBD1
J gene: TRBJ2-7
CDR3 protein: CASSRGQGAHEQYF

clone size: NA
V gene: TRBV6-5
D gene: TRBD2
J gene: TRBJ2-1
CDR3 protein: CASSYSPSGRRNEQFF

clone size: NA
V gene: TRBV10-1
D gene: NA
J gene: TRBJ2-1
CDR3 protein: CASSLDSSSYNEQFF

clone size: NA
V gene: TRBV29-1
D gene: TRBD1
J gene: TRBJ1-2
CDR3 protein: CSVEPGQGASEGYTF

clone size: NA
V gene: TRBV5-4
D gene: TRBD2
J gene: TRBJ2-7
CDR3 protein: CASGLAGGPGYEQYF

clone size: NA
V gene: TRBV10-1
D gene: TRBD2
J gene: TRBJ2-3
CDR3 protein: CASSGLAGSDTQYF

clone size: NA
V gene: TRBV27
D gene: NA
J gene: TRBJ1-5
CDR3 protein: CASSLLGREDNQPQHF

clone size: NA
V gene: TRBV14
D gene: TRBD1
J gene: TRBJ1-1
CDR3 protein: CASSPPRRGLRDTEAFF

clone size: NA
V gene: TRBV5-4
D gene: NA
J gene: TRBJ2-1
CDR3 protein: CASSPRTAYNEQFF

clone size: NA
V gene: TRBV5-4
D gene: NA
J gene: TRBJ1-2
CDR3 protein: CASSLGLYGYTF

clone size: NA
V gene: TRBV6-6
D gene: NA
J gene: TRBJ1-1
CDR3 protein: CASSYSEGNTEAFF

clone size: NA
V gene: TRBV5-8
D gene: TRBD2
J gene: TRBJ2-3
CDR3 protein: CASSLTWTSGSSTDTQYF

clone size: NA
V gene: TRBV7-9
D gene: TRBD1
J gene: TRBJ2-5
CDR3 protein: CASSLESGTGYEETQYF

clone size: NA
V gene: TRBV27
D gene: TRBD2
J gene: TRBJ2-5
CDR3 protein: CASSSGLAGIETQYF

clone size: NA
V gene: TRBV2
D gene: TRBD1
J gene: TRBJ2-7
CDR3 protein: CASSSGTGVGEQYF

clone size: NA
V gene: TRBV19
D gene: TRBD2
J gene: TRBJ2-7
CDR3 protein: CASSTTSGSYEQYF

clone size: NA
V gene: TRBV4-1
D gene: NA
J gene: TRBJ1-4
CDR3 protein: CASSQDREVTTNEKLFF

clone size: NA
V gene: TRBV27
D gene: NA
J gene: TRBJ2-4
CDR3 protein: CASRPTSRNIQYF

clone size: once
V gene: TRBV4-1
D gene: NA
J gene: TRBJ2-7
CDR3 protein: CASSSRDTYEQYF

clone size: NA
V gene: TRBV5-4
D gene: NA
J gene: TRBJ2-5
CDR3 protein: CASSLGGTFQETQYF

clone size: NA
V gene: TRBV18
D gene: TRBD1
J gene: TRBJ1-6
CDR3 protein: CASSPGTGDSPLHF

clone size: NA
V gene: TRBV2
D gene: NA
J gene: TRBJ2-3
CDR3 protein: CASSEAEKSRLDTQYF

clone size: NA
V gene: TRBV4-2
D gene: TRBD1
J gene: TRBJ1-2
CDR3 protein: CASSQETRTGDYGYTF

clone size: NA
V gene: TRBV28
D gene: NA
J gene: TRBJ1-1
CDR3 protein: CASFAQGLVTEAFF

clone size: NA
V gene: TRBV7-9
D gene: TRBD2
J gene: TRBJ2-1
CDR3 protein: CASRSARLAVEEQFF

clone size: NA
V gene: TRBV12-5
D gene: TRBD1
J gene: TRBJ2-7
CDR3 protein: CASGMGQGRNEQYF

clone size: NA
V gene: TRBV15
D gene: TRBD1
J gene: TRBJ1-5
CDR3 protein: CATSRAGTGGSQPQHF

clone size: NA
V gene: TRBV11-2
D gene: NA
J gene: TRBJ1-1
CDR3 protein: CASSSRSEAFF

clone size: NA
V gene: TRBV28
D gene: NA
J gene: TRBJ2-1
CDR3 protein: CASSLSWRIAGPYMEQFF

clone size: NA
V gene: TRBV4-3
D gene: TRBD2
J gene: TRBJ2-1
CDR3 protein: CASSPGTSAYNEQFF

clone size: NA
V gene: TRBV7-2
D gene: TRBD2
J gene: TRBJ2-7
CDR3 protein: CASSSGLAGVEQYF

clone size: NA
V gene: TRBV21-1
D gene: NA
J gene: TRBJ1-6
CDR3 protein: CASSKARGEGYSPLHF